The 25 T cell receptor beta chains below all came from one sample that was sequenced in a study of blood T cell repertoires in COVID-19. Only in-frame clones appear in the TCRdb table, and some are missing; sequencing was by immunoSEQ multiplex PCR. This table has some 210,000 clones, approximately 80% appearing once. Sequenced: PBMCs or T cells enriched from blood (not recorded which). These receptors originate from a man younger than 40 with acute COVID-19.

DNA for the CDR3: TGTGCCAGCAGTGATTTAAGAGGGTTCGATGGCTACACCTTC. Translation: CASSDLRGFDGYTF. This rearrangement joins TRBV6-1 to TRBJ1-2; D not resolved. The germline V gene encodes CDR1 MNHNS and CDR2 SASEGT. The CDR3 covers 14 residues. The V gene lost 3 bases and the J gene lost 6 bases, with 14 bases spanning the gap.

The chain links TRBV11-3 to TRBJ2-5; 9 bases agree with TRBD2. The CDR3 is made up of 17 amino acids. The trim removed 3 bases at V and 2 bases at J, leaving 10 bases unmatched. CDR1 is SGHNT and CDR2 is YENEEA in the germline V gene. DNA of the CDR3: TGTGCCAGCAGCTTGCGGGGTAGCGGGGGAATACAAGAGACCCAGTACTTC. Protein sequence: CASSLRGSGGIQETQYF.

This chain links TRBV6-5 with TRBJ1-3; 7 bases are a match to TRBD1. The CDR3 is 15 amino acids. From germline, CDR1 is MNHEY and CDR2 SVGAGI. Germline trimming cut 6 bases from V and 4 bases from J; bases unmatched to any gene: 9. CDR3 loop: CASSLQGSSGNTIYF. For the CDR3, the DNA is TGTGCCAGCAGCCTACAGGGGAGTAGCGGAAACACCATATATTTT.

The chain recombines TRBV6-5 with TRBJ1-1; maybe TRBD1 (5 bases). The CDR3 runs to 16 residues. Germline V lookup: CDR1 MNHEY, CDR2 SVGAGI. The V end lost 2 bases, the J end lost 8 bases, and 21 bases lay between the germline ends. The CDR3 DNA is TGTGCCAGCAGTTACGGGGCACATAAGGAACATGGGGAAGCTTTCTTT. Encoded protein: CASSYGAHKEHGEAFF.

This clone is a singleton in its sample. The CDR3 region has the DNA TGTGCCAGTAGTATTGCGATCGTGAACACTGAAGCTTTCTTT. Its protein is CASSIAIVNTEAFF. The chain combines TRBV19 with TRBJ1-1; no definite D call. Trimming removed 3 bases from V and 0 bases from J, with 8 bases in between. This CDR3 contains 14 residues. Germline-derived CDR1 and CDR2 are LNHDA and SQIVND (reference sequence).

The chain uses TRBV6-5 and TRBJ2-3; 8 bases fit TRBD2. This CDR3 spans 13 amino acids. Looked up from germline, CDR1 is MNHEY and CDR2 is SVGAGI. Trimming took 6 bases from V and 5 from J; bases not matched to a gene: 4. The CDR3 coding sequence is TGTGCCAGCAGGGACGGGGGGGTAGATACGCAGTATTTT. It encodes CASRDGGVDTQYF.

The chain has TRBV6-2 or TRBV6-3 and TRBJ2-5, with 8 bases aligning to TRBD2. Trimming removed 5 bases from V and 2 bases from J; junction bases left unmatched: 10. CDR1 MNHEY and CDR2 SVGEGT come from the germline V gene. The CDR3 covers 16 residues. The CDR3, as DNA: TGTGCCAGCAGTCAAAGACTAGCGAGGGATCAAGAGACCCAGTACTTC. Protein sequence: CASSQRLARDQETQYF.

The chain is built from TRBV6-1 and TRBJ2-1; 11 nucleotides agree with TRBD2. CDR3 size: 18 residues. The germline CDR1 and CDR2 sequences are MNHNS and SASEGT. Trimming removed 2 bases from V and 6 bases from J; junction bases left unmatched: 12. The CDR3 DNA reads TGTGCCAGCAGTGAAAAACCCCAAAGACTAGCGGGGCTCAATGAGCAGTTCTTC. It specifies CASSEKPQRLAGLNEQFF.

The sample holds one count of this clone. The chain uses TRBV6-5 and TRBJ1-6; 8 bases fit TRBD1. CDR1 and CDR2 from the germline V gene are MNHEY and SVGAGI. J lost 10 bases, V lost 2 bases, and 7 bases had no gene match. CDR3 length equals 15 residues. The CDR3 sequence: CASSYMQGAKSPLHF. The CDR3 coding sequence is TGTGCCAGCAGTTACATGCAGGGGGCGAAGTCACCCCTCCACTTT.

The chain is built from TRBV25-1 and TRBJ1-4; TRBD1 aligns across 9 bases. The CDR3 totals 17 residues. The V and J ends lost 3 bases and 10 bases, in that order; junction bases with no gene match: 15. The germline V gene has CDR1 MGHDK and CDR2 SYGVNS. The CDR3 sequence: CASSDSRPGQGGGKLFF. The DNA for the CDR3 is TGTGCCAGCAGTGACTCCCGTCCGGGACAGGGAGGCGGAAAACTGTTTTTT.

The chain uses TRBV19 and TRBJ2-3, with TRBD2 identical over 10 bases. CDR3 size: 15 residues. CDR1 is LNHDA, CDR2 SQIVND, per germline (reference sequence). V shed 2 bases, J shed 3 bases, and the junction held 2 bases outside the gene matches. As DNA, the CDR3 is TGTGCCAGTAGTATAAAGCGGGGGGGTACAGATACGCAGTATTTT. Protein sequence: CASSIKRGGTDTQYF.

The chain couples TRBV18 to TRBJ1-4; D possibly corresponds to TRBD1 (5 bases). Germline CDR1 KGHSH, CDR2 LQKENI. The V and J ends lost 6 bases and 3 bases respectively, with 17 bases between them. This CDR3 spans 16 amino acids. CDR3 residues: CASSPLGGEANEKLFF. The DNA for the CDR3 is TGTGCCAGCTCCCCCCTTGGGGGGGAAGCTAATGAAAAACTGTTTTTT.

The chain joins TRBV6-5 to TRBJ2-3; 7 nucleotides match TRBD2. This CDR3 comprises 12 residues. The trim removed 8 bases at V and 4 bases at J, leaving 3 bases unmatched. Germline-derived CDR1 and CDR2 are MNHEY and SVGAGI. CDR3 amino acids: CASEGGADTQYF. Here the CDR3 DNA reads TGTGCCAGCGAGGGAGGGGCAGATACGCAGTATTTT.

The chain combines TRBV4-1 with TRBJ2-1; 8 bases are a match to TRBD1. The CDR3 is 18 residues long. V shed 3 bases and J 6 bases; nucleotides not matched to a gene: 16. CDR1 and CDR2 from the germline V gene are MGHRA and YSYEKL. CDR3 nucleotides: TGCGCCAGCAGCCACCCCTCCCCGGGCAGGGGGCACGGCAATGAGCAGTTCTTC. Translated: CASSHPSPGRGHGNEQFF.

The rearrangement uses TRBV7-7 and TRBJ2-5; perhaps TRBD2 as D (6 bases). Per germline, CDR1 SSHAT and CDR2 FNYEAQ (reference sequence). This CDR3 spans 13 amino acids. V shed 5 bases and J shed 2 bases, with 9 bases lying between them. The CDR3 reads CASSTGTQETQYF. The CDR3 DNA sequence: TGTGCCAGCAGCACCGGGACTCAAGAGACCCAGTACTTC.

V is TRBV7-9 and J is TRBJ2-3; D gene ambiguous. Trimming cost V 3 bases and J 6 bases, with 10 bases left between them. The CDR3 covers 13 residues. The germline CDR1 and CDR2 sequences are SEHNR and FQNEAQ (reference sequence). The DNA for the CDR3 is TGTGCCAGCAGCTTCTCCCATCGGGATACGCAGTATTTT. Translation: CASSFSHRDTQYF. Complete variable domain (other parts from reference TRBV7-9 and TRBJ2-3): DTGVSQNPRHKITKRGQNVTFRCDPISEHNRLYWYRQTLGQGPEFLTYFQNEAQLEKSRLLSDRFSAERPKGSFSTLEIQRTEQGDSAMYLCASSFSHRDTQYFGPGTRLTVL.

This clone has only one observation. This chain connects TRBV3-1 (or the pseudogene TRBV3-2) to TRBJ1-1; D gene ambiguous. Germline CDR1 is LGHDT and CDR2 is YNNKEL (reference sequence). The CDR3 spans 17 residues. V lost 4 bases and J lost 0, with 18 bases in between. CDR3 in amino acids: CASSPTIGRGMNTEAFF. The CDR3 DNA follows: TGTGCCAGCAGCCCCACCATCGGACGGGGAATGAACACTGAAGCTTTCTTT.

CDR3 loop: CASSVVQGAYNEQFF. CDR3 nucleotides: TGTGCCAGCAGCGTAGTTCAGGGGGCCTACAATGAGCAGTTCTTC. The rearrangement uses TRBV9 and TRBJ2-1; 7 nucleotides agree with TRBD1. V gave up 0 bases and J gave up 2 bases; unmatched junction bases: 2. Germline V gene lookup returns CDR1 SGDLS and CDR2 YYNGEE. The CDR3 length is 15 residues.

This chain joins TRBV29-1 and TRBJ2-7; D is unresolved. This CDR3 has 12 amino acids. Trimming cost V 3 bases and J 4 bases, with 10 bases left between them. The germline CDR1 and CDR2 sequences are SQVTM and ANQGSEA. CDR3 loop: CSVDGGKYEQYF. The CDR3 region has the DNA TGCAGCGTTGACGGCGGTAAATACGAGCAGTACTTC.

The chain joins TRBV6-5 to TRBJ2-2; a possible D gene is TRBD1 (6 bases). Looked up from germline, CDR1 is MNHEY and CDR2 is SVGAGI. Trimming took 7 bases from V and 6 from J, leaving 18 bases between them. This CDR3 comprises 15 residues. CDR3: CASTWRRDRSGELFF. The CDR3 nucleotides read TGTGCCAGCACATGGAGGAGAGACAGGTCCGGGGAGCTGTTTTTT.

This sequence joins TRBV6-5 and TRBJ2-7; 10 positions agree with TRBD1. The CDR3 totals 15 residues. The germline V gene encodes CDR1 MNHEY and CDR2 SVGAGI. V gave up 2 bases and J gave up 6 bases; unmatched junction bases: 7. CDR3 sequence (DNA): TGTGCCAGCAGTTACGGGAGACAGGGGGCGGGCGAGCAGTACTTC. Translated: CASSYGRQGAGEQYF.

This clone has only one observation. V and J are TRBV19 and TRBJ1-2, with a tentative D call TRBD1 (6 bases). Deletions cut 4 bases from V and 3 bases from J, with 6 bases between. The CDR3 is 12 residues long. CDR1 is LNHDA and CDR2 is SQIVND in the germline V gene (reference sequence). The CDR3 DNA reads TGTGCCAGTAGTACAGGGGACTATGGCTACACCTTC. Amino acids: CASSTGDYGYTF.

The CDR3 is CASSTLTGNTGELFF. As DNA, the CDR3 is TGTGCCAGTAGTACATTGACAGGGAACACCGGGGAGCTGTTTTTT. This chain links TRBV19 with TRBJ2-2; tentatively, D is TRBD1 (6 bases). This CDR3 is built from 15 residues. CDR1 is LNHDA and CDR2 is SQIVND in the germline V gene (reference sequence). Trimming took off 4 bases at V and 1 base at J, with 10 bases between the two ends.

The rearrangement uses TRBV28 and TRBJ2-1; TRBD1 aligns across 10 bases. CDR3 length: 15 amino acids. The germline V gene has CDR1 MDHEN and CDR2 SYDVKM. J was trimmed by 9 bases and V by 3 bases; bases with no gene match: 8. The CDR3 loop is CASSFGDRGIREQFF. In DNA, the CDR3 is TGTGCCAGCAGTTTTGGGGACAGGGGCATCCGTGAGCAGTTCTTC.

The chain has TRBV11-2 and TRBJ2-5; 8 bases line up with TRBD2. The germline V gene encodes CDR1 SGHAT and CDR2 FQNNGV. CDR3 size: 15 residues. Germline trimming cut 3 bases from V and 3 bases from J; bases unmatched to any gene: 6. The CDR3, as DNA: TGTGCCAGCAGCTTGTTCCGGGGGGGTGAAGAGACCCAGTACTTC. Translated: CASSLFRGGEETQYF.